The next 23 T cell receptor beta chains were all read from a single sample in a study of cytomegalovirus exposure and HLA in healthy donors (dated by TCRdb to the late 2010s). The protocol used for the library was the immunoSEQ multiplex PCR assay. For the multiplex PCR, a mixture combining 60 forward primers for TCR Vbeta segments and 13 reverse primers for TCR Jbeta segments was used. TCRdb holds this immuneACCESS table with in-frame rearrangements only. Some clones are missing; in checked studies, unresolved V genes explain under half, and the rest has no known cause. The sample includes approximately 110,000 clones, with around 78% observed a single time. In total, the top ten clones hold roughly 6% of the sample. Sequencing used PBMCs. The origin of the receptors is a male donor in good health and CMV-seronegative.

V gene TRBV7-2 combines with J gene TRBJ1-2, with 8 bases that match TRBD1. CDR3 length equals 14 residues. J lost 2 bases, V lost 1 base, and 0 bases had no gene match. In germline, CDR1 is SGHTA, CDR2 FQGNSA. CDR3 sequence (DNA): TGTGCCAGCAGCTTAGGACAGGGGAACTATGGCTACACCTTC. This encodes CASSLGQGNYGYTF. The full variable domain, rest sourced from reference TRBV7-2 and TRBJ1-2, is GAGVSQSPSNKVTEKGKDVELRCDPISGHTALYWYRQSLGQGLEFLIYFQGNSAPDKSGLPSDRFSAERTGGSVSTLTIQRTQQEDSAVYLCASSLGQGNYGYTFGSGTRLTVV.

This sequence joins TRBV27 and TRBJ2-7; 7 bases fit TRBD1. V lost 6 bases and J lost 4; bases outside the gene matches: 9. CDR1 is MNHEY and CDR2 is SMNVEV in the germline V gene (reference sequence). The CDR3 spans 14 residues. The CDR3: CASSIRDSYYEQYF. The DNA of the CDR3 is TGTGCCAGCAGCATCCGGGACAGTTATTACGAGCAGTACTTC.

In this sample, this clone turned up once. V and J are TRBV5-1 and TRBJ1-1; perhaps TRBD1 as D (6 bases). The CDR3 has 15 residues. The germline CDR1 and CDR2 sequences are SGHRS and YFSETQ. Deletions cut 4 bases from V and 2 bases from J, with 15 bases between. In DNA, the CDR3 is TGCGCCAGCAGCGCTCCGGGACAAGGAAACACTGAAGCTTTCTTT. This translates into CASSAPGQGNTEAFF. The variable domain in full, with the rest retrieved from reference TRBV5-1 and TRBJ1-1, is KAGVTQTPRYLIKTRGQQVTLSCSPISGHRSVSWYQQTPGQGLQFLFEYFSETQRNKGNFPGRFSGRQFSNSRSEMNVSTLELGDSALYLCASSAPGQGNTEAFFGQGTRLTVV.

V usage is TRBV19 and J usage is TRBJ2-1; TRBD2 matches 12 bases. The V gene's germline CDR1 is LNHDA and CDR2 SQIVND (reference sequence). V was clipped by 5 bases and J by 2 bases; unmatched bases: 4. This CDR3 spans 16 amino acids. DNA for the CDR3: TGTGCCAGTAGTCACCTAGCGGGAGGGGCCTACAATGAGCAGTTCTTC. This translates into CASSHLAGGAYNEQFF.

This clone was counted at least ten times. The chain uses TRBV4-3 and TRBJ2-6; D is perhaps TRBD1 (6 bases). V lost 3 bases and J 2 bases, leaving 14 bases between the germline ends. The germline gives CDR1 LGHNA, CDR2 YSLEER. This CDR3 has 17 amino acids. The chain's CDR3 is CASSHSDTGTGANVLTF. In nucleotides, the CDR3 is TGCGCCAGCAGCCATTCTGACACAGGGACTGGGGCCAACGTCCTGACTTTC.

The chain employs TRBV10-1 and TRBJ2-5; 7 bases line up with TRBD1. Germline V lookup: CDR1 WNHNN, CDR2 SYGVQD (reference sequence). Germline trimming cut 3 bases from V and 3 bases from J; bases unmatched to any gene: 7. CDR3 size: 15 residues. The CDR3 DNA sequence: TGCGCCAGCAGTGAAATTGTCAGGGGGAAAGAGACCCAGTACTTC. Translating it yields CASSEIVRGKETQYF.

This clone appeared a few times. The chain couples TRBV10-3 to TRBJ1-1; perhaps TRBD1 as D (5 bases). V was clipped by 4 bases and J by 3 bases, with 15 bases between them. Germline V gene data show CDR1 as ENHRY and CDR2 as SYGVKD. This CDR3 contains 15 residues. CDR3 DNA: TGTGCCATCAGTGTCAAGGGCAGGGAACACACTGAAGCTTTCTTT. Translation: CAISVKGREHTEAFF.

The CDR3 loop is CASRHLGTDLNQPQHF. For the CDR3, the DNA is TGTGCCAGCAGACACCTCGGGACAGACTTAAATCAGCCCCAGCATTTT. The V call is TRBV6-6, the J call TRBJ1-5; TRBD1 matches 7 bases. The germline V gene encodes CDR1 MNHNY and CDR2 SVGAGI (reference sequence). The ends lost 6 bases at V and 4 bases at J; junction bases unmatched: 12. The CDR3 contains 16 residues.

About this clone itself: An end of the junction differs from the germline gene, which may be a read error. J is TRBJ2-4 and V is TRBV5-1; TRBD1 agrees at 9 bases. This CDR3 has 15 residues. The germline V gene has CDR1 SGHRS and CDR2 YFSETQ. The CDR3 loop reads CASSPDRGAKNIQHF. The CDR3 DNA reads TGCGCCAGCAGTCCGGACAGGGGTGCCAAAAACATTCAGCACTTC.

The rearrangement links TRBV7-3 to TRBJ2-2, with unresolved D. There are 13 residues in the CDR3. The V end was cut by 2 bases, the J end by 7 bases, with 8 bases between. Germline V gene sequence: CDR1 SGHTA, CDR2 FQGTGA. The CDR3 DNA reads as TGTGCCAGCAGCTTATCCGAGTACGGGGAGCTGTTTTTT. Its protein product is CASSLSEYGELFF. Variable domain in full (rest from reference TRBV7-3 and TRBJ2-2): GAGVSQTPSNKVTEKGKYVELRCDPISGHTALYWYRQSLGQGPEFLIYFQGTGAADDSGLPNDRFFAVRPEGSVSTLKIQRTERGDSAVYLCASSLSEYGELFFGEGSRLTVL.

The rearrangement joins TRBV27 to TRBJ1-5; TRBD1 matches 7 bases. Trimming took 7 bases from V and 3 from J; bases not matched to a gene: 6. There are 14 residues in the CDR3. Germline CDR1 and CDR2: MNHEY and SMNVEV (reference sequence). The CDR3, as DNA: TGTGCCAGCACGGGACAGACCATCAATCAGCCCCAGCATTTT. Protein: CASTGQTINQPQHF.

This rearrangement joins TRBV2 to TRBJ2-1; 7 bases align to TRBD2. The germline V gene has CDR1 SNHLY and CDR2 FYNNEI. The CDR3 has 16 amino acids. With V trimmed by 2 bases and J by 1 base, 5 bases remained unmatched. The DNA for the CDR3 is TGTGCCAGCAGTGAACTGGTGGGAGGGTCCTACAATGAGCAGTTCTTC. It translates to CASSELVGGSYNEQFF. The full variable domain, completed using reference TRBV2 and TRBJ2-1, is EPEVTQTPSHQVTQMGQEVILRCVPISNHLYFYWYRQILGQKVEFLVSFYNNEISEKSEIFDDQFSVERPDGSNFTLKIRSTKLEDSAMYFCASSELVGGSYNEQFFGPGTRLTVL.

The J gene is TRBJ1-2, the V gene TRBV7-9; no clear D gene. The CDR3 has 11 residues. From germline, CDR1 is SEHNR and CDR2 FQNEAQ (reference sequence). Deletions cut 5 bases from V and 7 bases from J, with 8 bases between. The CDR3 coding sequence is TGTGCCAGCAGCCTAGGACTTGGCTACACCTTC. Amino acid sequence: CASSLGLGYTF.

This chain links TRBV6-6 with TRBJ2-7; perhaps TRBD1 as D (6 bases). The CDR3 loop spans 14 amino acids. V was pared by 6 bases and J by 3 bases, with 15 bases between. Germline CDR1 MNHNY, CDR2 SVGAGI (reference sequence). The CDR3 sequence: CASRRQAAFYEQYF. CDR3 sequence (DNA): TGTGCCAGCAGAAGACAGGCCGCTTTCTACGAGCAGTACTTC.

The count of this clone is one. V usage is TRBV28 and J usage is TRBJ2-3; the match to TRBD2 covers 7 bases. V was pared by 8 bases and J by 3 bases, with 8 bases of the junction left unmatched. Per germline, CDR1 MDHEN and CDR2 SYDVKM. This CDR3 comprises 14 residues. CDR3 bases: TGTGCCAGCGGGACGGGGGGTGTGACAGATACGCAGTATTTT. It specifies CASGTGGVTDTQYF.

The chain employs TRBV5-5 and TRBJ1-1, with TRBD1 as a possible D gene (5 bases). With 6 bases removed from V and 2 bases from J, the gap between germline ends came to 14 bases. Germline loops: CDR1 SGHKS, CDR2 YYEKEE (reference sequence). The CDR3 has 14 amino acids. The CDR3 is CASTLGAVNTEAFF. The CDR3 DNA follows: TGTGCCAGCACCCTTGGGGCGGTAAACACTGAAGCTTTCTTT.

The CDR3 region is CATSRERTLWGYTF. CDR3 bases: TGTGCCACCAGCAGAGAAAGGACACTCTGGGGCTACACCTTC. The J gene is TRBJ1-2, the V gene TRBV15, with D possibly being TRBD1 (5 bases). From germline, CDR1 is LNHNV and CDR2 YYDKDF (reference sequence). Trimming shortened V by 0 bases and J by 8 bases, and 13 bases separated the two germline ends. The CDR3 is 14 residues long.

The chain combines TRBV9 with TRBJ2-1; 9 bases are shared with TRBD2. The V gene's germline CDR1 is SGDLS and CDR2 YYNGEE. The CDR3 runs 13 residues. V gave up 3 bases and J gave up 13 bases; unmatched junction bases: 8. The CDR3 region has the DNA TGTGCCAGCAGCGAGGCGGGAGGGGGGGCCCAGTTCTTC. It is translated as CASSEAGGGAQFF.

This chain uses TRBV9 with TRBJ2-1, with 9 nucleotides matching TRBD2. Trimming removed 0 bases from V and 3 bases from J; junction bases left unmatched: 1. The CDR3 sequence is 15 residues long. From germline, CDR1 is SGDLS and CDR2 YYNGEE. CDR3 in DNA: TGTGCCAGCAGCGTAGCTAGCGGGATCTACAATGAGCAGTTCTTC. Protein sequence: CASSVASGIYNEQFF.

This clone showed up just once. V is TRBV28 and J is TRBJ2-4, with D maybe TRBD2 (6 bases). Trimming left V 3 bases short and J 9 bases short, with 12 bases between. CDR1 is MDHEN and CDR2 is SYDVKM in the germline V gene. The CDR3 runs 13 residues. The CDR3 nucleotides read TGTGCCAGCAGTTTGTCCGGGACTCCCATTCAGTACTTC. Amino acids: CASSLSGTPIQYF.

J is TRBJ1-2 and V is TRBV5-1, with TRBD1 matching 8 bases. Trimming took 1 base from V and 4 from J; bases not matched to a gene: 3. The CDR3 is 14 residues long. CDR1 is SGHRS and CDR2 is YFSETQ in the germline V gene. The CDR3 protein is CASSLQGAGYGYTF. The CDR3 DNA sequence: TGCGCCAGCAGCTTGCAGGGGGCGGGCTATGGCTACACCTTC.

J is TRBJ2-2 and V is TRBV27; D is undetermined. Germline-derived CDR1 and CDR2 are MNHEY and SMNVEV (reference sequence). Trimming removed 3 bases at V and 5 bases at J, with 13 bases between. The CDR3 covers 15 residues. CDR3 nucleotide sequence: TGTGCCAGCAGTTTCCTCACCACCCTAACCGGGGAGCTGTTTTTT. Its protein is CASSFLTTLTGELFF.

J is TRBJ1-1 and V is TRBV4-3; D perhaps matches TRBD1 (5 bases). Trimming cost V 0 bases and J 5 bases, with 16 bases left between them. Germline-derived CDR1 and CDR2 are LGHNA and YSLEER. The CDR3 is made up of 16 amino acids. CDR3: CASSQDRGIPGTEAFF. CDR3 sequence (DNA): TGCGCCAGCAGCCAAGATCGTGGGATTCCAGGGACTGAAGCTTTCTTT.